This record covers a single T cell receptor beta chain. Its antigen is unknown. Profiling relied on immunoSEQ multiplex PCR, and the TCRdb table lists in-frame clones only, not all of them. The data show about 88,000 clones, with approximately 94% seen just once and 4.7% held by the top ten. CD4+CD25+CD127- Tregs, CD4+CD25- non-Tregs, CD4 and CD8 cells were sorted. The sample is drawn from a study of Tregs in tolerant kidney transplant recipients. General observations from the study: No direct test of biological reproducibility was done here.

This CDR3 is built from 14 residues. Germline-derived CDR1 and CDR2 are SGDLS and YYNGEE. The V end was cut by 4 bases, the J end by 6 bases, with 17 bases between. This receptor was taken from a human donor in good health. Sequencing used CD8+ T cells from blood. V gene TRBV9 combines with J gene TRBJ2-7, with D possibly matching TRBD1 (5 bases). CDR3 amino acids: CASSPTRRVSEQYF. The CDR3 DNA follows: TGTGCCAGCAGCCCCACTCGCAGGGTGAGCGAGCAGTACTTC. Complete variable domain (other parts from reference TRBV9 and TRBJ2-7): DSGVTQTPKHLITATGQRVTLRCSPRSGDLSVYWYQQSLDQGLQFLIQYYNGEERAKGNILERFSAQQFPDLHSELNLSSLELGDSALYFCASSPTRRVSEQYFGPGTRLTVT.